Detailed here is one T cell receptor beta chain. Its antigen is not known. This entry is derived from a study of T cells in localized non-small cell lung cancer. With V trimmed by 5 bases and J by 8 bases, 12 bases remained unmatched. The CDR3 contains 16 residues. Germline-derived CDR1 and CDR2 are MDHEN and SYDVKM. Overall study results and limits: With higher T cell density in blood came longer overall survival. There were a median 57 of the top 100 tumor clones appearing in adjacent lung.

The table came from immunoSEQ multiplex PCR; TCRdb's copy has only in-frame clones and leaves some out. The repertoire consists of 25,000 to 35,000 clones, with more than 65% occurring once and the leading ten covering 4% to 5.5%. The TCR originated in a man aged 35-69 years with stage III lung adenocarcinoma. V is TRBV28 and J is TRBJ2-1; 10 nucleotides line up with TRBD2. Source: peripheral blood mononuclear cells, taken before any cancer treatment. For the CDR3, the DNA is TGTGCCAGCAGTCCCTTCCAGCGGGAGGGCCGGGATGAGCAGTTCTTC. Encoded protein: CASSPFQREGRDEQFF.